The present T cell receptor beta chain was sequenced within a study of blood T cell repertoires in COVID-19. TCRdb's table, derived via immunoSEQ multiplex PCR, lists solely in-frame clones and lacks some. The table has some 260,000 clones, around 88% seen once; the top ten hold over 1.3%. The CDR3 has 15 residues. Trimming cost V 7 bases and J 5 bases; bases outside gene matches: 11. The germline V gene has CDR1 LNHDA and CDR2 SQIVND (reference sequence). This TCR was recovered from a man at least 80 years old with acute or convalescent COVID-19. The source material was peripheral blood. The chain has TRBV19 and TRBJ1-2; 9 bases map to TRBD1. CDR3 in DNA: TGTGCCAGTACTATGACAGGGGGATATAATTATGGCTACACCTTC. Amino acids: CASTMTGGYNYGYTF.